Given below is one TCR beta chain in context. No conserved phenylalanine or tryptophan ends this CDR3, so it is likely a read error. The data derive from a study of cytomegalovirus exposure and HLA in healthy donors. Study context: Prior work identified some 120 million unique TCR beta sequences in approximately 180 million T cells.

Researchers ran the PCR with 60 Vbeta and 13 Jbeta primers. Measured with immunoSEQ multiplex PCR; TCRdb has only the in-frame clones, and not every one. Found here are about 180,000 clones, 82% of them singletons; the top ten hold less than 2%. CDR3 length: 14 residues. Germline-derived CDR1 and CDR2 are GTSNPN and SVGIG (reference sequence). Unmatched junction bases numbered 3, after V lost 5 bases and J lost 2 bases. The TCR originated in a middle-aged man in good health and CMV-seronegative. The J gene is TRBJ1-2, the V gene TRBV30; 12 positions match TRBD1. Material for sequencing was PBMCs. The CDR3 sequence: CAWAGQGANYGYTS. The CDR3 nucleotides read TGTGCCTGGGCGGGACAGGGGGCGAACTATGGCTACACCTCC.